This TCR beta chain was documented in a study of blood T cells in healthy people across ages. V lost 0 bases and J 7 bases, leaving 7 bases between the germline ends. The CDR3 covers 12 residues. Germline CDR1 reads MGHRA; CDR2 reads YSYEKL. Using a J-beta primer mix together with a sample-barcoded 5' primer, a second PCR was run for about 7 to 12 cycles. Each CDR3 protein is one row after TCRdb ran MiXCR on the 5' RACE reads. The data show about 800,000 distinct CDR3 sequences, about 25% seen once. This same sample was also taken into another study, of T cells of mothers and their children.

The receptor comes from a boy younger than 18 in good health. This chain uses TRBV4-1 with TRBJ2-7; no clear D. Sequenced material: blood. CDR3: CASSQDGQEQYF. The CDR3 region has the DNA TGCGCCAGCAGCCAAGACGGGCAAGAGCAGTACTTC.